This TCR beta chain was sequenced in a study of T cells in localized non-small cell lung cancer. Regarding the study as a whole: Of the tissues analyzed, uninvolved adjacent lung showed maximal T cell clonality, greater than tumor. Because researchers sequenced only one region of the tumor, heterogeneity is still possible. The study linked higher blood T cell density to longer overall survival. Median roughly 57 top-100 tumor clones were shared with paired adjacent lung.

TCRdb's copy holds only in-frame clones and misses some; the assay was immunoSEQ multiplex PCR. The sample yields approximately 150,000 clones, roughly 90% seen once. V was shortened by 4 bases and J by 3 bases, with 5 bases between the two germline ends. This CDR3 spans 11 amino acids. Germline lookup yields CDR1 SGHKS and CDR2 YYEKEE (reference sequence). With respect to this clone: Its cognate antigen is unknown.

This chain links TRBV5-5 with TRBJ2-7; D is uncertain. This receptor was obtained from a female donor of 60 years or more with stage I lung adenocarcinoma. The specimen was peripheral blood, collected before any cancer treatment. CDR3 sequence (DNA): TGTGCCAGCAGCAAAAACTACGAGCAGTACTTC. This codes for CASSKNYEQYF.